This entry describes one T cell receptor (beta chain). The V gene's germline CDR1 is LNHDA and CDR2 SQIVND (reference sequence). With V trimmed by 6 bases and J by 3 bases, 15 bases remained unmatched. The CDR3 has 18 amino acids. This specimen belongs to a study of blood T cell repertoires in COVID-19. Study at large: Collection of acute and convalescent COVID-19 samples took place in the United States, Italy and Spain. The cDNA or gDNA used as material had been derived from T cells, B-cell-depleted T cells, or PBMCs.

As processed by the authors: Reference gene primers were amplified, and this amplification served to estimate nucleated cell counts. This table comes from immunoSEQ multiplex PCR, and its TCRdb copy is limited to in-frame clones, with some not included. Clonal size and the V and J genes are those of that table, whereas D and trimming came from the DNA. The data contain fewer than 300,000 clones, approximately 90% of them singletons. The sample taken for sequencing was peripheral blood. The chain carries TRBV19 and TRBJ2-2, with 8 bases that match TRBD1. The receptor was isolated from a woman under 40 with COVID-19, enrolled during active disease. In DNA form, the CDR3 reads TGTGCCAGTAGCCTCGGGCGGGCAGGGGGCCGAGACACCGGGGAGCTGTTTTTT. Residues: CASSLGRAGGRDTGELFF. Based on the CDR3 plus reference TRBV19 and TRBJ2-2, the full variable domain is DGGITQSPKYLFRKEGQNVTLSCEQNLNHDAMYWYRQDPGQGLRLIYYSQIVNDFQKGDIAEGYSVSREKKESFPLTVTSAQKNPTAFYLCASSLGRAGGRDTGELFFGEGSRLTVL.